This T cell receptor (beta chain) comes out of a study of blood T cell repertoires in COVID-19. Study at large: Researchers got acute and convalescent COVID-19 samples from the United States, Italy and Spain. PBMCs, B-cell-depleted T cells, or T cells were the source of the cDNA or gDNA that made up the material.

In the original analysis: Estimates of nucleated cell counts were drawn from the amplification of reference gene primers. The protocol was immunoSEQ multiplex PCR, while the TCRdb copy is restricted to in-frame clones and leaves out a portion. The DNA was the basis for D and trimming; V, J and clone size are from that table. In the table there are hundreds of thousands of clones, roughly 84% of which are singletons. The V end was cut by 7 bases, the J end by 2 bases, with 11 bases between. The germline V gene has CDR1 SGHTA and CDR2 FQGTGA. CDR3 size: 13 residues. The sequenced sample consisted of peripheral blood. The chain couples TRBV7-3 to TRBJ1-1, with unresolved D. The source is an elderly woman with acute or convalescent COVID-19. The CDR3 is CASKAAVNTEAFF. DNA for the CDR3: TGTGCCAGCAAGGCGGCTGTAAACACTGAAGCTTTCTTT.